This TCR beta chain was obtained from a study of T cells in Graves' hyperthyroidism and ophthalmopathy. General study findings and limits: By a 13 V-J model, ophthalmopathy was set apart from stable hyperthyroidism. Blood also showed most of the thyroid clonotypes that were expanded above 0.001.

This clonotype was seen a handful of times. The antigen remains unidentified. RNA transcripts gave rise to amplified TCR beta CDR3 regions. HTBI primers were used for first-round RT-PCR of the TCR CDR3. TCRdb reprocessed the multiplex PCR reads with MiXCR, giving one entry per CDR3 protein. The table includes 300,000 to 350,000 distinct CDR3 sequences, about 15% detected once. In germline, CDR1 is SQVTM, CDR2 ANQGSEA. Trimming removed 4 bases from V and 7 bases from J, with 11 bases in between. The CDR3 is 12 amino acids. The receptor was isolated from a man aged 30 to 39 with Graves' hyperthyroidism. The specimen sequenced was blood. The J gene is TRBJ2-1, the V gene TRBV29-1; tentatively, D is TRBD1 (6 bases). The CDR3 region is CSVARQENEQFF. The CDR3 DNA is TGCAGCGTTGCCCGACAGGAAAATGAGCAGTTCTTC.